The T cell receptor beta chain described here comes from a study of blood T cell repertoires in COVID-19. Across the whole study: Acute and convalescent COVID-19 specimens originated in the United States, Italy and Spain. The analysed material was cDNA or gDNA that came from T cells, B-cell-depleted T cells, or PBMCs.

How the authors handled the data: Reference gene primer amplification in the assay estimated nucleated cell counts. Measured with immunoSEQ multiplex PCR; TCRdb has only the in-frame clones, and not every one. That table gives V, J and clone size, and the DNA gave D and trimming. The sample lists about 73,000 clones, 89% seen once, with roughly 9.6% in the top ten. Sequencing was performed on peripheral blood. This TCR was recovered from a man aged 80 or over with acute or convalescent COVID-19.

CDR3 coding DNA: TGTGCCACCGGGACAGTTTCTGGAAACACCATATATTTT. This gives the protein CATGTVSGNTIYF. The rearrangement links TRBV10-3 to TRBJ1-3; 7 bases agree with TRBD1. V was clipped by 10 bases and J by 1 base; unmatched bases: 4. This CDR3 comprises 13 residues. The germline CDR1 and CDR2 sequences are ENHRY and SYGVKD.